This T cell receptor (beta chain) was retrieved from a study of brain metastases from non-small cell lung cancer. The study, taken as a whole, reports: T-cell clones appeared expanded in approximately 64% of brain metastases relative to matched primary tumors. Fewer infiltrating T cells were found in brain metastases than primaries. Paired brain metastases and primary tumors largely shared TCR repertoires.

Sequencing was performed with immunoSEQ multiplex PCR; in TCRdb, only in-frame clones are kept and a portion is missing. Altogether about 3,700 clones are present, 86% being singletons, with the ten largest covering roughly 3.2%. On this clone: What it binds is unknown.

The V end was cut by 3 bases, the J end by 4 bases, with 9 bases between. This CDR3 has 13 amino acids. V usage is TRBV12-3 or TRBV12-4 and J usage is TRBJ1-2; unclear D gene. This receptor was taken from a donor at least 40 years old with non-small cell lung cancer. The sequenced material came from primary lung tumor tissue. CDR3 residues: CASSFDGRYGYTF. CDR3 DNA sequence: TGTGCCAGCAGTTTCGACGGACGCTATGGCTACACCTTC.